This T cell receptor (beta chain) was sequenced in a study of blood T cell repertoires in COVID-19. Looking at the study overall: Both acute and convalescent COVID-19 samples were obtained from the United States, Italy and Spain. The cDNA or gDNA used as material had been derived from T cells, B-cell-depleted T cells, or PBMCs.

In the original workflow: Estimation of nucleated cell counts was performed using reference gene primer amplification. TCRdb's table, derived via immunoSEQ multiplex PCR, lists solely in-frame clones and lacks some. That table is the source of V, J and clone size, and D and trimming were worked out from the DNA. The sample contains roughly 360,000 clones, around 87% of which appear only once. CDR1 LGHNA and CDR2 YNFKEQ come from the germline V gene. This CDR3 is 16 amino acids long. V was cut by 4 bases and J by 8 bases, with 21 bases left in between. Recovered status applied to Cohort 3 donors who had two consecutive negative PCRs. It also applied to those with clearance or with symptom resolution.

The rearrangement joins TRBV4-2 to TRBJ2-1; possible D gene TRBD2, 6 bases. The sample comprised PBMCs or T cells enriched from blood (not recorded which). The TCR sequence derives from a man aged 25 to 40 who had recovered from COVID-19. CDR3 bases: TGTGCCAGCAGCCGGGGGGATCTAACGGACCGAGATGAGCAGTTCTTC. As protein: CASSRGDLTDRDEQFF.